This TCR beta chain was sequenced for a study of shared T cell receptors in the human thymus. Germline CDR1 KGHSH, CDR2 LQKENI. Unmatched junction bases numbered 15, after V lost 4 bases and J lost 5 bases. There are 18 residues in the CDR3. Assay: immunoSEQ multiplex PCR; the TCRdb copy retains only in-frame clones and omits some. This sample has about 660,000 clones, with more than 75% found just once. These same records also appear under a second study, on human thymus T cells. As that study records: Having surgery to correct congenital heart defects, healthy Finnish infants acted as the donors. Among unrelated individuals, related research reported thymic repertoires that overlapped highly.

V is TRBV18 and J is TRBJ1-1; 11 bases match TRBD1. This sequence was found in a boy in the first two years of life with a congenital heart defect. The source material was thymocytes. The CDR3 loop reads CASSLIGQGASLITEAFF. The CDR3 region has the DNA TGTGCCAGCTCACTGATCGGACAGGGGGCTTCTCTGATAACTGAAGCTTTCTTT.